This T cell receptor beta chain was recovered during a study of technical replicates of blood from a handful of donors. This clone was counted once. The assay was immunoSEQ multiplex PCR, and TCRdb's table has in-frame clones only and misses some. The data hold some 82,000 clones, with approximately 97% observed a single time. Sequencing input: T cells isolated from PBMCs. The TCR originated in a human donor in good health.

CDR3 sequence (DNA): TGTGCCAGCAGCAGGGCTAGCGGGGGTACACATGAGCAGTTCTTC. Translation gives CASSRASGGTHEQFF. The chain employs TRBV7-9 and TRBJ2-1; 10 nucleotides agree with TRBD2. J gave up 8 bases and V 5 bases, and 9 bases lay outside the gene matches. Per the germline V gene, CDR1 is SEHNR and CDR2 is FQNEAQ (reference sequence). The CDR3 extends over 15 amino acids.